Listed below are T cell receptor beta chains from one sample, sequenced in a study of blood T cell repertoires in COVID-19. The data were produced by immunoSEQ multiplex PCR, yet TCRdb's version contains in-frame clones alone and is incomplete. Of 200,000 or so clones listed, roughly 90% are singletons. Material for sequencing was peripheral blood. The source of these receptors is a woman aged 40-49 years who had recovered from COVID-19. CDR3s include the opening cysteine and the closing phenylalanine or tryptophan. D genes are given only for firm matches. The size entry is marked missing in some rows and otherwise reads once, few, many or a size class.

>.|.|TRBJ1-5|TRBV16
TGTGCCAGCAGCCAAGCAGCGACCCAGCCCCAGCATTTT
CASSQAATQPQHF
>few|.|TRBJ1-5|TRBV28
TGTGCCAGCAGCTGGACCGGCGGGGCTCAGCCCCAGCATTTT
CASSWTGGAQPQHF
>.|.|TRBJ2-6|TRBV19
TGTGCCAGTAGGAATGGGGGGATCTTGCTTGGGGCCAACGTCCTGACTTTC
CASRNGGILLGANVLTF
>.|TRBD1|TRBJ1-1|TRBV7-9
TGTGCCAGCAGCTTACAGGGGGCCGCTGAAGCTTTCTTT
CASSLQGAAEAFF
>.|.|TRBJ2-3|TRBV18
TGTGCCAGCTCACTATCGACATTCACTAGCACAGATACGCAGTATTTT
CASSLSTFTSTDTQYF
>.|TRBD1|TRBJ1-2|TRBV5-8
TGTGCCAGCAGCATCGGGGACAGGCGTTACTATGGCTACACCTTC
CASSIGDRRYYGYTF
>.|.|TRBJ1-5|TRBV7-6
TGTGCCAGCAGCCAGATAGCCCAGGGAAGCAATCAGCCCCATCATTTT
CASSQIAQGSNQPHHF
>.|.|TRBJ1-1|TRBV18
TGTGCCAGCCGTGCCGACAGTTCGAACACTGAAGCTTTCTTT
CASRADSSNTEAFF
>.|.|TRBJ1-1|TRBV6-5
TGTGCCAGCAGGCTACAGGGGAACACTGAAGCTTTCTTT
CASRLQGNTEAFF
>.|.|TRBJ1-2|TRBV25-1
TGTGCCAGCAGTGAAACCCACCAGGGGTTCTATGGCTACACCTTC
CASSETHQGFYGYTF
>.|TRBD2|TRBJ2-3|TRBV13
TGTGCCAGCAGCCCGGGGGGGGGCAGCACAGATACGCAGTATTTT
CASSPGGGSTDTQYF
>.|TRBD1|TRBJ2-3|TRBV5-4
TGTGCCAGCAGACCCGGGACAGGACCAAACACAGATACGCAGTATTTT
CASRPGTGPNTDTQYF
>.|.|TRBJ1-3|TRBV7-8
TGTGCCAGCAGCTCCAGGGACTCTGGAAACACCATATATTTT
CASSSRDSGNTIYF
>.|.|TRBJ2-7|TRBV6-5
TGTGCCAGCAGTAGGGACTGGTCCTACGAGCAGTACTTC
CASSRDWSYEQYF
>.|.|TRBJ2-4|TRBV4-1
TGCGCCAGCAGCCAAGAAGGGAGCGGAAACATTCAGTACTTC
CASSQEGSGNIQYF
>.|TRBD2|TRBJ2-1|TRBV5-1
TGCGCCAGCAGCTTGGGTGTGGGAGGGCGCCACAATGAGCAGTTCTTC
CASSLGVGGRHNEQFF
>.|TRBD2|TRBJ2-7|TRBV10-3
TGTGCCACAACTAGCGGGGATGAATACGAGCAGTACTTC
CATTSGDEYEQYF
>.|TRBD2|TRBJ2-7|TRBV4-2
TGTGCCAGCGGTAAGCGGGAGGGCCCCGAGCAGTACTTC
CASGKREGPEQYF
>.|.|TRBJ2-3|TRBV19
TGTGCCAGTAGCCAGGACTGGGACACAGATACGCAGTATTTT
CASSQDWDTDTQYF
>.|TRBD1|TRBJ1-1|TRBV5-1
TGCGCCAGCAATCAAGGACAGGGCGCGCTATCCGAAGCTTTCTTT
CASNQGQGALSEAFF
>.|TRBD1|TRBJ1-2|TRBV30
TGTGCCTGGAGCGACCTCACAGGGGCCAACATCTATGGCTACACCTTC
CAWSDLTGANIYGYTF
>.|TRBD2|TRBJ2-5|TRBV20-1
TGCAGTGCTAGTGGCGCGGGAGGGCGAGAGACCCAGTACTTC
CSASGAGGRETQYF
>.|TRBD1|TRBJ1-4|TRBV10-2
TGCGCCAGCAGTGACGGACAGGGCCTTAATGAAAAACTGTTTTTT
CASSDGQGLNEKLFF
>.|TRBD2|TRBJ2-7|TRBV7-9
TGTGCCAGCAGCTCGACCGGGACTAGCGGAACTTCACTCTCCTACGAGCAGTACTTC
CASSSTGTSGTSLSYEQYF
>.|TRBD1|TRBJ1-1|TRBV6-6
TGTGCCAGCAGAAGAGGGACAGGGGAGACTGAAGCTTTCTTT
CASRRGTGETEAFF
>.|TRBD2|TRBJ2-1|TRBV7-8
TGTGCCAGCAGTTTACCTCTGAGACTAGCGGGAGGGTACAATGAGCAGTTCTTC
CASSLPLRLAGGYNEQFF
>.|TRBD2|TRBJ2-1|TRBV5-1
TGCGCCAGCAGCTTAACCGGGACTACGTACAATGAGCAGTTCTTC
CASSLTGTTYNEQFF
>.|.|TRBJ2-1|TRBV7-9
TGTGCCAGCAGCTTAGTTTCGGTTGGAAGCGCGGATATCTTGGATGAGCAGTTCTTC
CASSLVSVGSADILDEQFF
>few|.|TRBJ2-2|TRBV7-8
TGTGCCAGCAGCCCCCGAACAGGGAACACCGGGGAGCTGTTTTTT
CASSPRTGNTGELFF
>.|.|TRBJ1-1|TRBV29-1
TGCAGCGGGGCGGGGGGAGGTAACACTGAAGCTTTCTTT
CSGAGGGNTEAFF
>.|TRBD1|TRBJ2-1|TRBV2
TGTGCCAGCAGACAAGACAGGGGGAGCGATGAGCAGTTCTTC
CASRQDRGSDEQFF
>.|TRBD2|TRBJ2-1|TRBV11-3
TGTGCCAGCAGCACCGGACTAGCGGGAGGGTACAATGAGCAGTTCTTC
CASSTGLAGGYNEQFF
>.|.|TRBJ2-5|TRBV5-8
TGTGCCAGCAGCTTGTTCAGGGTGCGAGAGACCCAGTACTTC
CASSLFRVRETQYF
>few|.|TRBJ2-1|TRBV7-9
TGTGCCAGCAGCTCCCTAATAGTCGATGAGCAGTTCTTC
CASSSLIVDEQFF
>.|TRBD2|TRBJ2-1|TRBV29-1
TGCAGCGTTGAAGATATCGGGGAGGGTCGGTTCTTC
CSVEDIGEGRFF
>.|TRBD2|TRBJ2-3|TRBV7-2
TGTGCCAGCAGCAAAGGGACTAGCGGTTTCACAGATACGCAGTATTTT
CASSKGTSGFTDTQYF
>.|.|TRBJ1-6|TRBV2
TGTGCCAGCAGTGAAGGAGGGCCACCGAGCTCCTATAATTCACCCCTCCACTTT
CASSEGGPPSSYNSPLHF
>.|.|TRBJ1-6|TRBV28
TGTGCCAGCAGGCGACCGAGGGGGCCCCTCCACTTT
CASRRPRGPLHF
>.|TRBD1|TRBJ1-6|TRBV2
TGTGCCAGCAGTCAGGGGGAGAGTAATTCACCCCTCCACTTT
CASSQGESNSPLHF
>.|TRBD1|TRBJ1-5|TRBV6-5
TGTGCCAGCAGGAACGGGGACAGGGGCAATCAGCCCCAGCATTTT
CASRNGDRGNQPQHF
>.|.|TRBJ2-7|TRBV12-3/TRBV12-4
TGTGCCAGCAGTTTGGAATTGAGGGCGGAGCAGTACTTC
CASSLELRAEQYF
>once|TRBD2|TRBJ2-7|TRBV28
TGTGCCAGCAGGTTAGCGGGGTGGTTCGAGCAGTACTTC
CASRLAGWFEQYF
>.|.|TRBJ1-1|TRBV15
TGTGCCACCAGCGACCGGGGTGGTGTCACTGAAGCTTTCTTT
CATSDRGGVTEAFF
>.|TRBD2|TRBJ2-1|TRBV5-8
TGTGCCAGCAGCTCAGGACTAGCGGGAGTCCCCCAAAGCTCCTACAATGAGCAGTTCTTC
CASSSGLAGVPQSSYNEQFF
>once|.|TRBJ2-7|TRBV28
TGTGCCAGCAGTACGGGATTTTCCCTAGCCTACGAGCAGTACTTC
CASSTGFSLAYEQYF
>.|.|TRBJ1-1|TRBV3-1/TRBV3-2
TGTGCCAGCAGCCCACCTCTGACAACGTTCACTGAAGCTTTCTTT
CASSPPLTTFTEAFF
>.|.|TRBJ1-1|TRBV5-1
TGCGCCAGCAGCTTGGAGGGAGGACATAACACTGAAGCTTTCTTT
CASSLEGGHNTEAFF
>.|TRBD1|TRBJ1-4|TRBV7-9
TGTGCCAGCAGCGTCACCGGGACAGGGGTTGAAAAACTGTTTTTT
CASSVTGTGVEKLFF
>once|TRBD1|TRBJ1-2|TRBV9
TGTGCCAGCAGCGTGGACAGGGCGAACTATGGCTACACCTTC
CASSVDRANYGYTF
>.|TRBD2|TRBJ2-7|TRBV28
TGTGCCAGCATCGCTAGCGGTTTATCGGTCTCCGAGCAGTACTTC
CASIASGLSVSEQYF
>.|.|TRBJ2-7|TRBV11-2
TGTGCCAGCAGCTTAGAGGCAGGGATCATATACGAGCAGTACTTC
CASSLEAGIIYEQYF
>.|.|TRBJ1-1|TRBV2
TGTGCCACCTTGGAGTTGAACACTGAAGCTTTCTTT
CATLELNTEAFF
>.|TRBD1|TRBJ1-2|TRBV7-3
TGTGCCAGCGCCGAGGGACAGGGGAACTATGGCTACACCTTC
CASAEGQGNYGYTF
>.|.|TRBJ1-6|TRBV28
TGTGCCAGCAAACAGATCAATAATAATTCACCCCTCCACTTT
CASKQINNNSPLHF
>.|.|TRBJ1-1|TRBV2
TGTGCCAGCAGTGGGGGCCTCGATGGGGCGAACACTGAAGCTTTCTTT
CASSGGLDGANTEAFF